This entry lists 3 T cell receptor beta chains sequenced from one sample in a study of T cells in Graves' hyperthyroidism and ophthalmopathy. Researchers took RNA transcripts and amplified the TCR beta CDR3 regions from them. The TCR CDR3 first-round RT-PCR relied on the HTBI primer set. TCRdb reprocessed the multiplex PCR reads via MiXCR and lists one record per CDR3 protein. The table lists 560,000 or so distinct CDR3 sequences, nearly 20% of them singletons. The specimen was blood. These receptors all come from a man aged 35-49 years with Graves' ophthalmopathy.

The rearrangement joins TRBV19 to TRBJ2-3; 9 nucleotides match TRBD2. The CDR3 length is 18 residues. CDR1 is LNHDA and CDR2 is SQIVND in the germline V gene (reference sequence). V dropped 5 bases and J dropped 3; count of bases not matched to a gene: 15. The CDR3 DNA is TGTGCCAGTAGTGCCAGACTAGCGGTTCTCATGGGGACAGATACGCAGTATTTT. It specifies CASSARLAVLMGTDTQYF.

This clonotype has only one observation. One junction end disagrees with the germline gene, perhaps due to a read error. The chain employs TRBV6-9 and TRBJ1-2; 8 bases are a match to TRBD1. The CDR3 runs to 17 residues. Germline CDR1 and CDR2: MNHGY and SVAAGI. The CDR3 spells CASSYISTGAHNYGYAF. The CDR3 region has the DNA TGTGCCAGCAGTTACATATCGACAGGGGCCCATAACTATGGCTACGCCTTC.

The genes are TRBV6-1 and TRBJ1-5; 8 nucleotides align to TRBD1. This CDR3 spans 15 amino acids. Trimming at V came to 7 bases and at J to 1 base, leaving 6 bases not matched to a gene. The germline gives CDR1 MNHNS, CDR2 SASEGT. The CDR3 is CASILDRASNQPQHF. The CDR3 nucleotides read TGTGCCAGCATTCTGGACAGGGCGAGCAATCAGCCCCAGCATTTT.